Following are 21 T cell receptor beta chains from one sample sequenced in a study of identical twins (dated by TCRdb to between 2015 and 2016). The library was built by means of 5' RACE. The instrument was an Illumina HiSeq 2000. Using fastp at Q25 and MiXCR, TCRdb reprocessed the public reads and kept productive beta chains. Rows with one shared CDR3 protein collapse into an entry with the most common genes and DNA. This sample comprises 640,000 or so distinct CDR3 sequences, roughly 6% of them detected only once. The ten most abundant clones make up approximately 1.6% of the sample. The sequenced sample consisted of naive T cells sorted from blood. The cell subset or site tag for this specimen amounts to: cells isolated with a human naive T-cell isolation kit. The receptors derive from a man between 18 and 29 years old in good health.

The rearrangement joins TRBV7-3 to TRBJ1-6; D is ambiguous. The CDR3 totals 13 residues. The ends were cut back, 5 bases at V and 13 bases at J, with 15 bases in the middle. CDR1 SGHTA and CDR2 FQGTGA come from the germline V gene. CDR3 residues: CASSTDGLGPLHF. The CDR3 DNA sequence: TGTGCCAGCAGCACGGACGGGCTAGGGCCCCTCCACTTT.

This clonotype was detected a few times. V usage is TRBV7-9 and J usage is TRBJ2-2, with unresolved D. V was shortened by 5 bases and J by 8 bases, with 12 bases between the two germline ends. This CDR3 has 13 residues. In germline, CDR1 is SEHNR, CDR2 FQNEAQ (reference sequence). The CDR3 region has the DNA TGTGCCAGCAGCGCCGAAAGATTGGGGGAGCTGTTTTTT. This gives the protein CASSAERLGELFF.

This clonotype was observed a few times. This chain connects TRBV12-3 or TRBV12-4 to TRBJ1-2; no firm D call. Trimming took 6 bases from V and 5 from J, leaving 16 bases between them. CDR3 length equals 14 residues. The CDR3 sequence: CASRERGVRYGYTF. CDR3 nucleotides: TGTGCCAGCAGAGAGCGTGGGGTCCGATATGGCTACACCTTC.

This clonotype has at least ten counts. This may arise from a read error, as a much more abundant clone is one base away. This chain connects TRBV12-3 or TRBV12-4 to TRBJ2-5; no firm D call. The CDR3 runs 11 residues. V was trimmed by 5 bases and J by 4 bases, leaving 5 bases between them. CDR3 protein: CASSVSETQYF. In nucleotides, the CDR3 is TGTGCCAGCAGTGTATCAGAGACCCAGTACTTC.

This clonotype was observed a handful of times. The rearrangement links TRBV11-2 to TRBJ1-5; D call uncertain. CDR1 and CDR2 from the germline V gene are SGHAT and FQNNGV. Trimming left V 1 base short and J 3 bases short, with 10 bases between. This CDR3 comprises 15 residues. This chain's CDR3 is CASSLGDYYNQPQHF. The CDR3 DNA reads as TGTGCCAGCAGCTTAGGTGACTACTACAATCAGCCCCAGCATTTT.

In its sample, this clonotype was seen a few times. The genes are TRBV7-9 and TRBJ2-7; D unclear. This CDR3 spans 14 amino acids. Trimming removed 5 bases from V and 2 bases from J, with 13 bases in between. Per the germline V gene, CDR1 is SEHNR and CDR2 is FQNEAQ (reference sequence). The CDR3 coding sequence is TGTGCCAGCAGCAAAGGACGGATCACCTACGAGCAGTACTTC. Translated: CASSKGRITYEQYF.

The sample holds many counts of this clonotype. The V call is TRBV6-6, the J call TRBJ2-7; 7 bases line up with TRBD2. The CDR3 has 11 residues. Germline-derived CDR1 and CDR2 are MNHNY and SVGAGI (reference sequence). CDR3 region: CVGGSGYEQYV. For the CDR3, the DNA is TGTGTGGGAGGGAGTGGATACGAGCAGTACGTC.

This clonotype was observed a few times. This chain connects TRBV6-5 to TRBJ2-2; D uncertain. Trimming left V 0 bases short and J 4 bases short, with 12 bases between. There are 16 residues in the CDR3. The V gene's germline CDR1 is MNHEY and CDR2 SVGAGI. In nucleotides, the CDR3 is TGTGCCAGCAGTTACTCGAGTGGGTTGACCACCGGGGAGCTGTTTTTT. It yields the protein CASSYSSGLTTGELFF.

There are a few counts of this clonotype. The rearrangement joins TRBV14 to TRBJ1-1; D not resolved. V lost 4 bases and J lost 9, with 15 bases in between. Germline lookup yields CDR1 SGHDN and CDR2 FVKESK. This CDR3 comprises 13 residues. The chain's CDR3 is CASSPSAIPQAFF. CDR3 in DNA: TGTGCCAGCAGCCCTTCAGCTATACCTCAAGCTTTCTTT.

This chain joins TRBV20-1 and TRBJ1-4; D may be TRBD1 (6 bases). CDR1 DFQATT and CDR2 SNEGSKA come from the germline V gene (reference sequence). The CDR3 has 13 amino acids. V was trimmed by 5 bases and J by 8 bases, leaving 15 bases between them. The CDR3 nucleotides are TGCAGTGCTTTTGGGGGGGCGGAAGAAAAACTGTTTTTT. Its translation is CSAFGGAEEKLFF.

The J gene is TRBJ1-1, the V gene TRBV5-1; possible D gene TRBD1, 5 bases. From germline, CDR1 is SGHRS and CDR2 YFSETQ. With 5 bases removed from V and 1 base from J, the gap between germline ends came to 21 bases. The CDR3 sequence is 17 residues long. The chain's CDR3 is CASSPDQTEHPNTEAFF. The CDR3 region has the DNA TGCGCCAGCAGTCCCGATCAGACAGAACACCCGAACACTGAAGCTTTCTTT.

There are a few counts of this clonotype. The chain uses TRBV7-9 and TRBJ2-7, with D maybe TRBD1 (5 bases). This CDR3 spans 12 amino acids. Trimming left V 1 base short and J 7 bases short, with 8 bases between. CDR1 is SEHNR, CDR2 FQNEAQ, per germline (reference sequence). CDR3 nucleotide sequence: TGTGCCAGCAGCTTAGGGACAACGGAGCAGTACGTC. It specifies CASSLGTTEQYV.

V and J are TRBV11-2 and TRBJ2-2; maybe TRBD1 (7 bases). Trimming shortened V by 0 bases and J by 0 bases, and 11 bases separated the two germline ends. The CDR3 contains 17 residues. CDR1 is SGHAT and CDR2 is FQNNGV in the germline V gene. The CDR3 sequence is CASSLDGGGANTGELFF. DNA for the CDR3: TGTGCCAGCAGCTTAGATGGAGGGGGCGCGAACACCGGGGAGCTGTTTTTT.

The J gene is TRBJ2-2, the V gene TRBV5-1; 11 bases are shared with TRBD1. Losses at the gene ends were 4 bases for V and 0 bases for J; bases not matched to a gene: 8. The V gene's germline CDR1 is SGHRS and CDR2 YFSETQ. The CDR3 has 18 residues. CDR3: CASSLTWTGGPNTGELFF. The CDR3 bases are TGCGCCAGCAGCCTGACCTGGACAGGGGGCCCGAACACCGGGGAGCTGTTTTTT.

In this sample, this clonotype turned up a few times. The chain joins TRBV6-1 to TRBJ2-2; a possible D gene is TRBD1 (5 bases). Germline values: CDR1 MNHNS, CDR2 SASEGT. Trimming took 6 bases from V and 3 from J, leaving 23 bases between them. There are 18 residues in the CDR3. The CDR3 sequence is CASSAPQGVGWYTGELFF. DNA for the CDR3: TGTGCCAGCAGCGCGCCGCAGGGTGTTGGGTGGTACACCGGGGAGCTGTTTTTT.

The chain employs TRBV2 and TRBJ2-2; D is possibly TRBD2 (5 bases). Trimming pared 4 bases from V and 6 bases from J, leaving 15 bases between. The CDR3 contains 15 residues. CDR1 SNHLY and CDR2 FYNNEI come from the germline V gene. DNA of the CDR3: TGTGCCAGCAGTGCGGCGGAGGCACGGGCCGGGGAGCTGTTTTTT. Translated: CASSAAEARAGELFF. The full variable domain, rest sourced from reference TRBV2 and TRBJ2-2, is EPEVTQTPSHQVTQMGQEVILRCVPISNHLYFYWYRQILGQKVEFLVSFYNNEISEKSEIFDDQFSVERPDGSNFTLKIRSTKLEDSAMYFCASSAAEARAGELFFGEGSRLTVL.

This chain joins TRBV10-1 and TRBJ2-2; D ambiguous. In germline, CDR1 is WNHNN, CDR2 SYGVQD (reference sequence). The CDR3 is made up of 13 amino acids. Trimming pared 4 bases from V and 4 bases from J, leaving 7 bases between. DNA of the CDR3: TGCGCCAGCAGTGTAACTGTCACCGGGGAGCTGTTTTTT. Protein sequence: CASSVTVTGELFF.

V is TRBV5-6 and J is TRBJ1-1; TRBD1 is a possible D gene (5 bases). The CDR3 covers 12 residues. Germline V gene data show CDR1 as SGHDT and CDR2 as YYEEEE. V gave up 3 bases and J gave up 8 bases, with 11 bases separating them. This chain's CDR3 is CASSSTWGEAFF. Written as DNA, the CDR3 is TGTGCCAGCAGCTCTACCTGGGGGGAAGCTTTCTTT. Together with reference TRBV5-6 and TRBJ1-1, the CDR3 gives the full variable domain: DAGVTQSPTHLIKTRGQQVTLRCSPKSGHDTVSWYQQALGQGPQFIFQYYEEEERQRGNFPDRFSGHQFPNYSSELNVNALLLGDSALYLCASSSTWGEAFFGQGTRLTVV.

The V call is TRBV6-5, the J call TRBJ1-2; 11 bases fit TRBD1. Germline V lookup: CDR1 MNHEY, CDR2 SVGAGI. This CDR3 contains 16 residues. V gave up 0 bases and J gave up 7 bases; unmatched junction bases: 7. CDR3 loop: CASSYSSGQGVIGYTF. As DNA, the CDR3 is TGTGCCAGCAGTTACTCATCGGGACAGGGGGTGATTGGCTACACCTTC.

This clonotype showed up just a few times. This CDR3 reads CASRKTSGIIYEQYF. CDR3 in DNA: TGTGCCAGCAGGAAGACTAGCGGGATTATCTACGAGCAGTACTTC. The chain employs TRBV6-1 and TRBJ2-7; TRBD2 matches 11 bases. Germline V gene sequence: CDR1 MNHNS, CDR2 SASEGT. Unmatched junction bases numbered 7, after V lost 6 bases and J lost 3 bases. The CDR3 sequence is 15 residues long.

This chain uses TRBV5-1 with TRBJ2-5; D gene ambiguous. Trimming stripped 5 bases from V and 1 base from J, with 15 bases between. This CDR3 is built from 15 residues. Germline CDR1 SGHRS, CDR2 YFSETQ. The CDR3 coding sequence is TGCGCCAGCAGATCGGCCCGGGTCCTCCAAGAGACCCAGTACTTC. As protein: CASRSARVLQETQYF.